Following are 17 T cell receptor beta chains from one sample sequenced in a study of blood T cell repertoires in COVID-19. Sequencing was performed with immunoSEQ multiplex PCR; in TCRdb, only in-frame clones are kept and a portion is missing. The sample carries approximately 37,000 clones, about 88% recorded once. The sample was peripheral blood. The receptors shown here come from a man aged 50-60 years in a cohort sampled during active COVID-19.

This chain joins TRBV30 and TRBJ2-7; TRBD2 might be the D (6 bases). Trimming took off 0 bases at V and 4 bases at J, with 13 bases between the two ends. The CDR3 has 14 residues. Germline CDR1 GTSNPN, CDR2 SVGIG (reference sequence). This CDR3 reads CAWSVGGKGYEQYF. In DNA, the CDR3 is TGTGCCTGGAGTGTCGGAGGGAAAGGTTACGAGCAGTACTTC. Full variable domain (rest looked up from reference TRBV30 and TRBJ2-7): SQTIHQWPATLVQPVGSPLSLECTVEGTSNPNLYWYRQAAGRGLQLLFYSVGIGQISSEVPQNLSASRPQDRQFILSSKKLLLSDSGFYLCAWSVGGKGYEQYFGPGTRLTVT.

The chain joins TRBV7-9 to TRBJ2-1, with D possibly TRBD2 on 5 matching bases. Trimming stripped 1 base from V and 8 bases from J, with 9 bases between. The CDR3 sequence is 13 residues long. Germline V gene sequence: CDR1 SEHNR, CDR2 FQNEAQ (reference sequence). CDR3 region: CASSLDLADEQFF. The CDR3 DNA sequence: TGTGCCAGCAGCTTAGACCTAGCCGATGAGCAGTTCTTC. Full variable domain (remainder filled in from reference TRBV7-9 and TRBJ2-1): DTGVSQNPRHKITKRGQNVTFRCDPISEHNRLYWYRQTLGQGPEFLTYFQNEAQLEKSRLLSDRFSAERPKGSFSTLEIQRTEQGDSAMYLCASSLDLADEQFFGPGTRLTVL.

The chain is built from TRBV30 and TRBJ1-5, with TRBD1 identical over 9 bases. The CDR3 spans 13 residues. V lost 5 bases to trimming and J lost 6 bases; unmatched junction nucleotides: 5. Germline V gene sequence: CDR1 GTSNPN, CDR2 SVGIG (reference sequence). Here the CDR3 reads CAWETGGGQPQHF. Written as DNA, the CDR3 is TGTGCCTGGGAGACAGGGGGAGGTCAGCCCCAGCATTTT.

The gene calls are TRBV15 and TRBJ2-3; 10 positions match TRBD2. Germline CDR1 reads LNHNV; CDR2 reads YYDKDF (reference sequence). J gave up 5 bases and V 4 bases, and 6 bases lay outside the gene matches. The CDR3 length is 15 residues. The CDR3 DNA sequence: TGTGCCACCAGCAAAGCGGGAGGGCCCGGAGATACGCAGTATTTT. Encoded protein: CATSKAGGPGDTQYF. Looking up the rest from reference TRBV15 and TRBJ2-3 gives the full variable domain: DAMVIQNPRYQVTQFGKPVTLSCSQTLNHNVMYWYQQKSSQAPKLLFHYYDKDFNNEADTPDNFQSRRPNTSFCFLDIRSPGLGDTAMYLCATSKAGGPGDTQYFGPGTRLTVL.

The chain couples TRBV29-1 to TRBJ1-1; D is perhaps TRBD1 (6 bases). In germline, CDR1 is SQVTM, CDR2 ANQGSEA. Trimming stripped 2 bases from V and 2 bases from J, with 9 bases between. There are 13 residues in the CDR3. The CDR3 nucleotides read TGCAGCGTTGAACGAGGGGGTAACACTGAAGCTTTCTTT. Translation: CSVERGGNTEAFF.

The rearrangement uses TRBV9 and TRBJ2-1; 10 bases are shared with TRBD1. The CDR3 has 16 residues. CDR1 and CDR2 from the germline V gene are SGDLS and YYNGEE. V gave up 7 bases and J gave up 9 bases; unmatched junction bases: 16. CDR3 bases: TGTGCCAGCTCCCAGTGGGGGACAGGGGTGCAGGTTGAGCAGTTCTTC. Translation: CASSQWGTGVQVEQFF.

CDR3 sequence (DNA): TGTGCCAGCAGCCGGCCTTCGACAGGGCGGAATTCACCCCTCCACTTT. It yields the protein CASSRPSTGRNSPLHF. The rearrangement joins TRBV3-1 (or the pseudogene TRBV3-2) to TRBJ1-6; 7 bases are a match to TRBD1. The length of the CDR3 is 16 residues. The ends lost 4 bases at V and 7 bases at J; junction bases unmatched: 10. Germline lookup yields CDR1 LGHDT and CDR2 YNNKEL (reference sequence).

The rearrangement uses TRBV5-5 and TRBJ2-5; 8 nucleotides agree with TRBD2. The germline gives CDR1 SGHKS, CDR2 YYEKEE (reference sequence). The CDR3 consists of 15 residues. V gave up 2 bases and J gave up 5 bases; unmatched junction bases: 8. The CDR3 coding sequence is TGTGCCAGCAGCTTAGGGGTCGGGAGGGAGGAGACCCAGTACTTC. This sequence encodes CASSLGVGREETQYF.

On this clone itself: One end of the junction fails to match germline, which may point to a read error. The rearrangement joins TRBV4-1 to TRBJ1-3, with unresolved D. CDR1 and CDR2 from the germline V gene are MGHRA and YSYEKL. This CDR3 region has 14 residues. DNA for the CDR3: TGCGCCAGCAGCCAAGATCTGGCGGGAAGCACCATATATTTT. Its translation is CASSQDLAGSTIYF.

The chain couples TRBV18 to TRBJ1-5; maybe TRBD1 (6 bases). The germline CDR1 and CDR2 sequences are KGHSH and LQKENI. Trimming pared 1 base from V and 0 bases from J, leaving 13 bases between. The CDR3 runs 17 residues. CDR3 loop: CASSPLPTGNSNQPQHF. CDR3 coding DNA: TGTGCCAGCTCACCACTCCCGACAGGCAATAGCAATCAGCCCCAGCATTTT.

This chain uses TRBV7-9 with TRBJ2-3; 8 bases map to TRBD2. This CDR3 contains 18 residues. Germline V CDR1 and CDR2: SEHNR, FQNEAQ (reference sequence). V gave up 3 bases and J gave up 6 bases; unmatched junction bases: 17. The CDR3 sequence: CASSFNPRQAGDGDTQYF. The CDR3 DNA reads TGTGCCAGCAGCTTTAACCCCCGTCAAGCGGGGGATGGGGATACGCAGTATTTT.

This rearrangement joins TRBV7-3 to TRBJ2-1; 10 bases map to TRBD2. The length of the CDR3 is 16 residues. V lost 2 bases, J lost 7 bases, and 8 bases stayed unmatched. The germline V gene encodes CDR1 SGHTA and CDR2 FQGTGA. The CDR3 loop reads CASSLDRLAGVNEQFF. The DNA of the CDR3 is TGTGCCAGCAGCTTAGATCGGCTAGCGGGAGTGAATGAGCAGTTCTTC.

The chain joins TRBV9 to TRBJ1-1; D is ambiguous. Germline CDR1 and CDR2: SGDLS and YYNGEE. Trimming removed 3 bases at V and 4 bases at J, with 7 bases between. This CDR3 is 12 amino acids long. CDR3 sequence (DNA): TGTGCCAGCAGCGACGAGGTCACTGAAGCTTTCTTT. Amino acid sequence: CASSDEVTEAFF.

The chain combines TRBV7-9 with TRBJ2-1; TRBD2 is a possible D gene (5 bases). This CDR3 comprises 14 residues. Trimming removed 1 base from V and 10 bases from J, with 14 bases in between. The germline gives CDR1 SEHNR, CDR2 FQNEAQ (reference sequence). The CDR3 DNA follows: TGTGCCAGCAGCTTAGAGGGAGCAAGAGAGGAGCAGTTCTTC. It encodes CASSLEGAREEQFF.

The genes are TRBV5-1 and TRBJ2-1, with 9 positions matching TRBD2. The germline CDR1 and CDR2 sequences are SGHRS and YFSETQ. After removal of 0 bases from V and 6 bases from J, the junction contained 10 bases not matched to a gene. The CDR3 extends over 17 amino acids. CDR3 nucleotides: TGCGCCAGCAGCTTGGGGACCCTAGCGGGACTTCGCAATGAGCAGTTCTTC. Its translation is CASSLGTLAGLRNEQFF. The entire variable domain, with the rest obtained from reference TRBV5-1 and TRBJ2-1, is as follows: KAGVTQTPRYLIKTRGQQVTLSCSPISGHRSVSWYQQTPGQGLQFLFEYFSETQRNKGNFPGRFSGRQFSNSRSEMNVSTLELGDSALYLCASSLGTLAGLRNEQFFGPGTRLTVL.

CDR3 region: CASSLDGLAAQFF. DNA for the CDR3: TGTGCCAGCAGCTTAGACGGATTAGCAGCGCAGTTCTTC. The chain has TRBV7-9 and TRBJ2-1; D gene uncertain. Germline V gene lookup returns CDR1 SEHNR and CDR2 FQNEAQ (reference sequence). This CDR3 spans 13 amino acids. Trimming stripped 1 base from V and 12 bases from J, with 13 bases between. Complete variable domain (other parts from reference TRBV7-9 and TRBJ2-1): DTGVSQNPRHKITKRGQNVTFRCDPISEHNRLYWYRQTLGQGPEFLTYFQNEAQLEKSRLLSDRFSAERPKGSFSTLEIQRTEQGDSAMYLCASSLDGLAAQFFGPGTRLTVL.

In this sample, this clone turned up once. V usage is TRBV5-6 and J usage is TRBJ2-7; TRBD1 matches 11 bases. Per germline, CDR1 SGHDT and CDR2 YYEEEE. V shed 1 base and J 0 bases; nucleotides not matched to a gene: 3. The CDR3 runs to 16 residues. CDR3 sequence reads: CASSLFGTGGSYEQYV. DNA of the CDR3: TGTGCCAGCAGCTTGTTTGGGACAGGGGGCTCCTACGAGCAGTACGTC.